This T cell receptor (beta chain) was documented in a study of cytomegalovirus exposure and HLA in healthy donors. The primer mix had 60 Vbeta and 13 Jbeta primers. Generated by immunoSEQ multiplex PCR, the TCRdb table keeps only in-frame clones and is missing some. This sample has 150,000 or so clones, with 75% found just once. The donors gave bone marrow, and they were healthy. General study points: TCR beta sequences reportedly predicted most subjects' HLA-A and HLA-B alleles accurately.

Details on this clone: Its antigen is not identified.

The CDR3 covers 15 residues. V lost 0 bases to trimming and J lost 1 base, with 9 bases between them. Germline CDR1 reads LGHNA; CDR2 reads YNFKEQ. Material for sequencing was PBMCs. This receptor was taken from a man aged 25-40 years in good health and CMV-seronegative. This chain links TRBV4-2 with TRBJ2-5; no reliable D call. This chain's CDR3 is CASSQDGITQETQYF. CDR3 DNA sequence: TGTGCCAGCAGCCAAGATGGCATTACCCAAGAGACCCAGTACTTC.